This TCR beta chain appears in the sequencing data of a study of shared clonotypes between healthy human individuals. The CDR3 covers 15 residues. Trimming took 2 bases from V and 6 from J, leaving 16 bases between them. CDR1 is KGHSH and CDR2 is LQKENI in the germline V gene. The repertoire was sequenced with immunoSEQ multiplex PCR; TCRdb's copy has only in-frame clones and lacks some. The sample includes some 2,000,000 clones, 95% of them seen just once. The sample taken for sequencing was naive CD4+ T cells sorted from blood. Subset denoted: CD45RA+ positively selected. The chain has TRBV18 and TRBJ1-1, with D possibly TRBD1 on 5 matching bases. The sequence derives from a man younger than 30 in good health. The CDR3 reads CASSPTGLQYSEAFF. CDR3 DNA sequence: TGTGCCAGCTCACCAACGGGACTACAATACTCTGAAGCTTTCTTT.